This T cell receptor (beta chain) was documented in a study of beta chain features in type 1 diabetes. Study overall: Regarding age, gender and cell yields, patients proved similar to healthy donors. Study-wide results and limits: TCRB CDR3 length was moderately but significantly reduced in all four CD4+ subsets of Type 1 diabetes patients. Fewer insertions but more deletions were seen at VDJ junctions in type 1 diabetes patients.

This CDR3 has 12 residues. With 6 bases clipped from V and 5 bases from J, the junction kept 0 bases outside the gene matches. Germline V CDR1 and CDR2: MNHNS, SASEGT. Of note for this clone: Its antigen is not known.

As every portion of the isolated RNA was reverse transcribed, the sequencing read expressed TCRB transcripts. Clones were read by immunoSEQ multiplex PCR, and TCRdb kept only the in-frame ones, dropping some. The sample records 300,000 or so clones, 13% being singletons. This clonotype originated in a woman aged 18-29 years with type 1 diabetes. The specimen was naive CD4+ T cells from blood. The J gene is TRBJ2-1, the V gene TRBV6-1; 8 positions match TRBD2. CDR3 region: CASSGGDNEQFF. The CDR3 region has the DNA TGTGCCAGCAGCGGGGGGGACAATGAGCAGTTCTTC.